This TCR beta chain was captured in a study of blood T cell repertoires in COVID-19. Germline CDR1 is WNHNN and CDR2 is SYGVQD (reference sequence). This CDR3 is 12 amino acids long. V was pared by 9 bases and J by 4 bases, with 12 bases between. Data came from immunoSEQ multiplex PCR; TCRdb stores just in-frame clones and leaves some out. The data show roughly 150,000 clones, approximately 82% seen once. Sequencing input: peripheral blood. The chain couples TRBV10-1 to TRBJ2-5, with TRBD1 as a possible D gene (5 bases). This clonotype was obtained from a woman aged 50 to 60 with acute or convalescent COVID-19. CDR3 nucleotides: TGCGCCAGATTCGTGGGGCGAGAGACCCAGTACTTC. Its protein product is CARFVGRETQYF.